This TCR beta chain was obtained from a study of blood T cell repertoires in COVID-19. TCRdb's table, derived via immunoSEQ multiplex PCR, lists solely in-frame clones and lacks some. The data contain roughly 180,000 clones, 85% to 90% of them seen just once; the ten biggest clones take up roughly 8.2%. This CDR3 contains 16 residues. CDR1 and CDR2 from the germline V gene are SEHNR and FQNEAQ (reference sequence). J gave up 4 bases and V 6 bases, and 12 bases lay outside the gene matches. This TCR came from a woman aged 60 to 75 with acute or convalescent COVID-19. Input material: peripheral blood. The chain links TRBV7-9 to TRBJ2-3; 8 bases fit TRBD2. CDR3 protein: CASRYKAGGTPDTQYF. DNA for the CDR3: TGTGCCAGCAGGTACAAGGCGGGAGGTACTCCAGATACGCAGTATTTT. The complete variable domain, with remaining parts taken from reference TRBV7-9 and TRBJ2-3, reads DTGVSQNPRHKITKRGQNVTFRCDPISEHNRLYWYRQTLGQGPEFLTYFQNEAQLEKSRLLSDRFSAERPKGSFSTLEIQRTEQGDSAMYLCASRYKAGGTPDTQYFGPGTRLTVL.